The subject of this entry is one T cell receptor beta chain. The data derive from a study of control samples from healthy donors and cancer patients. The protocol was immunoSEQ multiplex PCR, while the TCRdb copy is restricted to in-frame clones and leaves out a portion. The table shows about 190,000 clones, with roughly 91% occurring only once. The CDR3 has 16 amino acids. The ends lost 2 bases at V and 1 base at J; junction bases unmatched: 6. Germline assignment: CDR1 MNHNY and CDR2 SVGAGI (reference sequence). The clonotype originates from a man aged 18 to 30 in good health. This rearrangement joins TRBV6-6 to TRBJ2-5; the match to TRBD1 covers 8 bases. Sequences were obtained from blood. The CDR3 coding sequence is TGTGCCAGCAGTTACATAACCGACAGGGGCCAAGAGACCCAGTACTTC. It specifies CASSYITDRGQETQYF.